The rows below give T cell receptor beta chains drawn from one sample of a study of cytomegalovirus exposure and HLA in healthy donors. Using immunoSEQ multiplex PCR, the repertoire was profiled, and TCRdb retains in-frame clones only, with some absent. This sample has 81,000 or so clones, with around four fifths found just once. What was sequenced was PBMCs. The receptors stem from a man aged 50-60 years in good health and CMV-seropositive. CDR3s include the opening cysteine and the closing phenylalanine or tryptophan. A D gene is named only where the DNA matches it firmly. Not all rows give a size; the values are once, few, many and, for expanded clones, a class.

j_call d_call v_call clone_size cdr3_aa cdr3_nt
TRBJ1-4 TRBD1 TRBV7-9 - CASSSGQGNEKLFF TGTGCCAGCAGCTCGGGACAGGGGAATGAAAAACTGTTTTTT
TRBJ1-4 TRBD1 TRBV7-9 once CASSQFAFRDSQREKLFF TGTGCCAGCAGCCAATTCGCCTTTCGGGACAGCCAGAGAGAAAAACTGTTTTTT
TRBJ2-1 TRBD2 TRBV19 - CASSEAGGDEQFF TGTGCCAGTAGTGAGGCGGGGGGGGATGAGCAGTTCTTC
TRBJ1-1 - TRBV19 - CASSPEGMGGAFF TGTGCCAGTAGCCCGGAGGGGATGGGGGGTGCTTTCTTT
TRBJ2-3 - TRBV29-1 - CSVAARDILTDTQYF TGCAGCGTGGCTGCCCGGGACATCCTTACAGATACGCAGTATTTT
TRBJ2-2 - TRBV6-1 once CASSEGYAAGELFF TGTGCCAGCAGTGAAGGGTATGCGGCCGGGGAGCTGTTTTTT
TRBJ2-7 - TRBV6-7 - CASSRHYCNEQYF TGTGCCAGCAGTCGGCACTATTGTAACGAGCAGTACTTC
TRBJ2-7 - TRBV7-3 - CASSLGGNYEQYF TGTGCCAGCAGCTTAGGGGGGAACTACGAGCAGTACTTC
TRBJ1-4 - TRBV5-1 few CASSLVGRTNEKLFF TGCGCCAGCAGCTTGGTGGGGAGGACTAATGAAAAACTGTTTTTT
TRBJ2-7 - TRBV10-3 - CAISPDRRNEVGEQYF TGTGCCATCAGTCCTGACAGGAGAAACGAGGTGGGCGAGCAGTACTTC
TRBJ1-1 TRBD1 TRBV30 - CAWSSGTGVGTEAFF TGTGCCTGGAGTTCCGGGACAGGGGTGGGCACTGAAGCTTTCTTT
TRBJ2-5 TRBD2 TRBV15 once CATSVRLAEGGETQYF TGTGCCACCAGCGTACGACTAGCGGAGGGGGGGGAGACCCAGTACTTC
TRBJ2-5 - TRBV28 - CASSSTGRKGETQYF TGTGCCAGCAGTTCCACAGGGAGAAAGGGCGAGACCCAGTACTTC
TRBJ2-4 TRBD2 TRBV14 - CASSHLPTSGVKNIQYF TGTGCCAGCAGCCACCTACCGACTAGCGGAGTCAAAAACATTCAGTACTTC
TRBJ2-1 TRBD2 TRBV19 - CASSRTSGPYNEQFF TGTGCCAGTAGTAGGACTAGCGGGCCCTACAATGAGCAGTTCTTC
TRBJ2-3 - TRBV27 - CASSFHRVDTQYF TGTGCCAGCAGTTTTCACAGGGTGGATACGCAGTATTTT
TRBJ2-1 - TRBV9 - CASSYSGDSSYNEQFF TGTGCCAGCAGCTATAGCGGGGACAGCTCCTACAATGAGCAGTTCTTC
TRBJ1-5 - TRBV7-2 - CASSLGLDATGQPQHF TGTGCCAGCAGCTTAGGGCTGGATGCGACAGGACAGCCCCAGCATTTT
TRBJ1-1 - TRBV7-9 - CASGQTNTEAFF TGTGCCAGCGGGCAGACAAACACTGAAGCCTTCTTT
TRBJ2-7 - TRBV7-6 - CASSSRTAYEQYF TGTGCCAGCAGCTCCAGGACAGCTTACGAGCAGTACTTC
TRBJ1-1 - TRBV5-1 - CASSLDPGSTEAFF TGCGCCAGCAGCCTGGACCCCGGGAGCACTGAAGCTTTCTTT
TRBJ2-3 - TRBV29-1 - CSVDAPGSDTQYF TGCAGCGTTGATGCGCCAGGGTCGGATACGCAGTATTTT
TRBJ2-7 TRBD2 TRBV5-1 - CASCFASGSSYEQYF TGCGCCAGCTGCTTCGCTAGCGGGAGCTCCTACGAGCAGTACTTC
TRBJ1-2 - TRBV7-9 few CASSLKDFHLGYTF TGTGCCAGCAGCCTAAAAGATTTTCATCTGGGCTACACCTTC
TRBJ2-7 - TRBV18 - CASSPSAGSYEQYF TGTGCCAGCTCACCTTCTGCGGGCTCCTACGAGCAGTACTTC
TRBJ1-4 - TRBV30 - CAWKYYANEKLFF TGTGCCTGGAAATATTATGCTAATGAAAAACTGTTTTTT
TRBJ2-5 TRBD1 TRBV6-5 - CASRETGAETQYF TGTGCCAGCAGAGAGACAGGGGCGGAGACCCAGTACTTC
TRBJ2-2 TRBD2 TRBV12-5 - CASGLVQTSGRFFGELFF TGTGCTAGTGGTTTGGTACAGACTAGCGGGAGGTTTTTCGGGGAGCTGTTTTTT
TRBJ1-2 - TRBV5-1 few CASSLAGFDYGYTF TGCGCCAGCAGCTTGGCAGGGTTCGACTATGGCTACACCTTC
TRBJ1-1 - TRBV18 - CASSPNRGTEAFF TGTGCCAGCTCACCAAATCGAGGCACTGAAGCTTTCTTT
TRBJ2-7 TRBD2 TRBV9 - CASSPQAGTYEQYF TGTGCCAGCAGCCCCCAAGCGGGAACCTACGAGCAGTACTTC
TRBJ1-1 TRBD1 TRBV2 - CASSERGQGFGTEAFF TGTGCCAGCAGTGAACGAGGACAGGGGTTTGGAACTGAAGCTTTCTTT
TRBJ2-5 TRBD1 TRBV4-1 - CATAGTDQETQYF TGCGCCACGGCAGGGACAGACCAAGAGACCCAGTACTTC
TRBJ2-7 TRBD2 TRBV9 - CASSVAPRGLAGDEQYF TGTGCCAGCAGCGTAGCCCCCCGCGGTCTAGCGGGAGACGAGCAGTACTTC
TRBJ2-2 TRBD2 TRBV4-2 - CASSRSPGGEGHTGELFF TGTGCCAGCAGCCGCTCACCTGGGGGGGAGGGTCACACCGGGGAGCTGTTTTTT
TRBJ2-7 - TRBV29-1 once CSVAGQPIYEQYF TGCAGCGTTGCCGGACAGCCGATCTACGAGCAGTACTTC
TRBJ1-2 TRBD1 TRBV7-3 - CASSLDRGYGYTF TGTGCCAGCAGCTTAGACAGGGGTTATGGCTACACCTTC
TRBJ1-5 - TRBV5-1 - CASSLGAQQPQHF TGCGCCAGCAGCTTGGGGGCACAGCAGCCCCAGCATTTT
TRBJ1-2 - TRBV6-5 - CASRQNAGYTF TGTGCCAGCAGACAGAATGCTGGCTACACCTTC
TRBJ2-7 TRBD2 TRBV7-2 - CASSRTRGEQYF TGTGCCAGCAGCCGGACTAGAGGCGAGCAGTACTTC
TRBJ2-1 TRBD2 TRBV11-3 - CASSKRAVVAGEREQFF TGTGCCAGCAGCAAAAGGGCGGTGGTAGCGGGAGAACGCGAGCAGTTCTTC
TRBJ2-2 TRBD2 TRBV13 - CASSLGLRGDTGELFF TGTGCCAGCAGCTTAGGCCTCCGGGGGGACACCGGGGAGCTGTTTTTT
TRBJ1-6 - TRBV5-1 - CASSEQGYYNSPLHF TGCGCCAGCAGCGAACAGGGCTACTATAATTCACCCCTCCACTTT
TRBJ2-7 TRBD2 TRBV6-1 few CASSEIRTGGSYEQYF TGTGCCAGCAGTGAGATTCGAACGGGGGGGTCCTACGAGCAGTACTTC
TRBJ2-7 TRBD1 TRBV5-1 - CASSWDSPYEQYF TGCGCCAGCAGCTGGGACAGCCCCTACGAGCAGTACTTC
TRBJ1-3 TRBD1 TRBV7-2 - CASSFGQGPGNTIYF TGTGCCAGCAGCTTTGGACAGGGGCCCGGAAACACCATATATTTT
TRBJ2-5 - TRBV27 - CASSLQIQETQYF TGTGCCAGCAGTTTGCAGATCCAAGAGACCCAGTACTTC